Below, 27 T cell receptor beta chains from the same sample are listed, as sequenced in a study of T cells in localized non-small cell lung cancer. Sequencing was performed with immunoSEQ multiplex PCR; in TCRdb, only in-frame clones are kept and a portion is missing. The repertoire holds a few thousand clones, around 30% seen once, with approximately 22% in the top ten. The specimen comprised lung tumor tissue, sampled before any cancer treatment. The source of these receptors is a woman between 35 and 75 years old with stage I squamous cell lung carcinoma.

This clone is medium-sized (0.01 to 0.1%) in the sample. The chain has TRBV11-3 and TRBJ1-6; no clear D. CDR3 length: 16 amino acids. Trimming left V 3 bases short and J 4 bases short, with 13 bases between. CDR1 is SGHNT and CDR2 is YENEEA in the germline V gene. As DNA, the CDR3 is TGTGCCAGCAGCTTTGGGGTTAACGCTTATAATTCACCCCTCCACTTT. Its translation is CASSFGVNAYNSPLHF.

The chain employs TRBV5-1 and TRBJ2-3; D is unclear. V shed 0 bases and J shed 2 bases, with 7 bases lying between them. CDR3 length: 14 residues. The V gene's germline CDR1 is SGHRS and CDR2 YFSETQ. The CDR3 region is CASSLGQVTDTQYF. CDR3 bases: TGCGCCAGCAGCTTGGGTCAGGTCACAGATACGCAGTATTTT.

V usage is TRBV28 and J usage is TRBJ2-7; no definite D call. Trimming took 6 bases from V and 6 from J, leaving 12 bases between them. The germline CDR1 and CDR2 sequences are MDHEN and SYDVKM. This CDR3 is built from 12 residues. CDR3 sequence: CASSRKLGEQYF. CDR3 nucleotides: TGTGCCAGCAGCCGAAAACTCGGCGAGCAGTACTTC.

This clone qualifies as large (0.1 to 1%). The chain recombines TRBV30 with TRBJ2-7; 11 bases line up with TRBD1. This CDR3 is 14 amino acids long. V lost 2 bases to trimming and J lost 5 bases; unmatched junction nucleotides: 5. CDR1 and CDR2 from the germline V gene are GTSNPN and SVGIG (reference sequence). Written as DNA, the CDR3 is TGTGCCTGGAGTTCGGACAGGGGGCAAGACGAGCAGTACTTC. It specifies CAWSSDRGQDEQYF.

The rearrangement joins TRBV15 to TRBJ2-7, with D perhaps being TRBD1 or TRBD2 (6 bases each). The CDR3 length is 14 residues. The V end was cut by 3 bases, the J end by 0 bases, with 9 bases between. The germline V gene has CDR1 LNHNV and CDR2 YYDKDF (reference sequence). For the CDR3, the DNA is TGTGCCACCAGCAGCGGGGGCGCCTCCTACGAGCAGTACTTC. This codes for CATSSGGASYEQYF.

V is TRBV6-8 and J is TRBJ2-3; 11 bases agree with TRBD2. CDR3 length equals 15 residues. Trimming took 6 bases from V and 3 from J; bases not matched to a gene: 5. CDR1 and CDR2 from the germline V gene are MNHGY and SAAAGT. CDR3: CASRPLAGGTDTQYF. CDR3 nucleotide sequence: TGTGCCAGCAGACCCTTAGCGGGAGGGACAGATACGCAGTATTTT.

The table lists this clone with a count of one. This chain connects TRBV19 to TRBJ1-1, with TRBD1 matching 7 bases. The V gene's germline CDR1 is LNHDA and CDR2 SQIVND (reference sequence). The V gene end was trimmed by 4 bases and the J gene end by 0 bases; junction bases not matched to a gene: 8. CDR3 size: 16 residues. The CDR3 loop is CASSRGQVPMNTEAFF. The CDR3 DNA follows: TGTGCCAGTAGTAGAGGACAGGTACCTATGAACACTGAAGCTTTCTTT.

V is TRBV6-8 and J is TRBJ2-1; D remains ambiguous. The V end lost 5 bases, the J end lost 10 bases, and 18 bases lay between the germline ends. The CDR3 has 14 residues. In germline, CDR1 is MNHGY, CDR2 SAAAGT. In DNA form, the CDR3 reads TGTGCCAGCAGTACCCCTACAAGGGTAGACGAGCAGTTCTTC. Protein sequence: CASSTPTRVDEQFF.

The V gene is TRBV11-3, the J gene TRBJ2-1, with a possible D match to TRBD2 (5 bases). Trimming shortened V by 4 bases and J by 3 bases, and 16 bases separated the two germline ends. Per germline, CDR1 SGHNT and CDR2 YENEEA. CDR3 size: 16 residues. The CDR3 DNA is TGTGCCAGCAGCTCCCTGGGTAGCGCATACTACAATGAGCAGTTCTTC. It yields the protein CASSSLGSAYYNEQFF.

The genes are TRBV11-3 and TRBJ2-5; D not certain. The CDR3 covers 14 residues. The germline V gene has CDR1 SGHNT and CDR2 YENEEA. V lost 2 bases and J 4 bases, leaving 11 bases between the germline ends. CDR3 in amino acids: CASSLRPQGETQYF. The CDR3 coding sequence is TGTGCCAGCAGCTTAAGGCCCCAAGGAGAGACCCAGTACTTC.

J is TRBJ1-5 and V is TRBV28, with D possibly TRBD1 on 5 matching bases. Germline CDR1 and CDR2: MDHEN and SYDVKM. This CDR3 is 15 amino acids long. V lost 3 bases to trimming and J lost 11 bases, with 20 bases between them. The CDR3 loop reads CASSFRGRTIITQHF. The CDR3 nucleotides read TGTGCCAGCAGTTTTAGGGGCAGAACAATCATAACCCAGCATTTT.

This clone appeared a few times. V is TRBV28 and J is TRBJ1-2, with TRBD1 as a possible D gene (6 bases). Trimming took off 4 bases at V and 3 bases at J, with 21 bases between the two ends. CDR1 is MDHEN, CDR2 SYDVKM, per germline. There are 17 residues in the CDR3. The CDR3 reads CASSSADANRDHYGYTF. In nucleotides, the CDR3 is TGTGCCAGCAGTTCCGCCGATGCTAACAGGGATCACTATGGCTACACCTTC.

Only a few counts were recorded for this clone. The rearrangement joins TRBV6-8 to TRBJ1-5, with 9 bases that match TRBD1. The CDR3 extends over 16 amino acids. The J segment lost 3 bases and the V segment lost 7 bases, leaving 10 bases of the junction unmatched. Germline CDR1 is MNHGY and CDR2 is SAAAGT. Here the CDR3 reads CASTPDRDRVNQPQHF. In DNA, the CDR3 is TGTGCCAGCACCCCGGACCGGGACAGGGTCAATCAGCCCCAGCATTTT.

This clone was picked up a small number of times. The rearrangement joins TRBV28 to TRBJ2-7, with D possibly being TRBD1 (6 bases). The V and J ends lost 4 bases and 2 bases respectively, with 12 bases between them. The germline V gene encodes CDR1 MDHEN and CDR2 SYDVKM. There are 14 residues in the CDR3. CDR3: CASSWTVGPYEQYF. The CDR3 DNA reads as TGTGCCAGCAGTTGGACAGTAGGCCCCTACGAGCAGTACTTC.

The chain has TRBV6-8 and TRBJ2-7; weak D call: TRBD1 (5 bases). Germline CDR1 and CDR2: MNHGY and SAAAGT. V lost 7 bases and J 3 bases, leaving 22 bases between the germline ends. The CDR3 is 16 residues long. CDR3 residues: CASIYRADKLGYEQYF. The DNA of the CDR3 is TGTGCCAGCATCTATAGGGCGGACAAACTTGGCTACGAGCAGTACTTC.

This clone was recorded a few times. This sequence joins TRBV6-8 and TRBJ1-1; perhaps TRBD1 as D (5 bases). The CDR3 is 14 residues long. Trimming left V 4 bases short and J 0 bases short, with 9 bases between. Germline CDR1 and CDR2: MNHGY and SAAAGT. The CDR3 region is CASSSGYMNTEAFF. DNA of the CDR3: TGTGCCAGCAGTTCAGGGTATATGAACACTGAAGCTTTCTTT.

This clone is labeled medium-sized. The genes are TRBV4-1 and TRBJ1-1; the D is unclear. Per the germline V gene, CDR1 is MGHRA and CDR2 is YSYEKL. The CDR3 length is 15 residues. V lost 0 bases and J 7 bases, leaving 15 bases between the germline ends. The CDR3 DNA reads as TGCGCCAGCAGCCAAGATAGAGGGCAGATAGATGAAGCTTTCTTT. Its translation is CASSQDRGQIDEAFF.

The chain links TRBV11-3 to TRBJ2-3; 16 bases fit TRBD2. Germline V gives CDR1 SGHNT, CDR2 YENEEA. The CDR3 totals 16 residues. V lost 6 bases and J lost 6; bases outside the gene matches: 6. CDR3 coding DNA: TGTGCCAGCAGGAACCTGGGACTAGCGGGGGGGGATACGCAGTATTTT. It yields the protein CASRNLGLAGGDTQYF.

The chain employs TRBV10-2 and TRBJ1-3; D gene ambiguous. This CDR3 region has 13 residues. V was pared by 8 bases and J by 0 bases, with 8 bases between. The germline V gene has CDR1 WSHSY and CDR2 SAAADI. CDR3 sequence: CASAATSGNTIYF. CDR3 bases: TGCGCCAGCGCGGCCACCTCTGGAAACACCATATATTTT.

The CDR3 DNA follows: TGTGCCAGCAGCCCCGACAGGGAAACCCCCTACGAGCAGTACTTC. It is translated as CASSPDRETPYEQYF. V usage is TRBV11-3 and J usage is TRBJ2-7, with TRBD1 matching 7 bases. V lost 5 bases, J lost 2 bases, and 9 bases stayed unmatched. The CDR3 contains 15 residues. Germline V lookup: CDR1 SGHNT, CDR2 YENEEA. The entire variable domain, with the rest obtained from reference TRBV11-3 and TRBJ2-7, is as follows: EAGVVQSPRYKIIEKKQPVAFWCNPISGHNTLYWYLQNLGQGPELLIRYENEEAVDDSQLPKDRFSAERLKGVDSTLKIQPAELGDSAVYLCASSPDRETPYEQYFGPGTRLTVT.

This clone was detected a few times. The J gene is TRBJ1-1, the V gene TRBV30, with D unresolved. CDR3 size: 13 residues. The germline V gene has CDR1 GTSNPN and CDR2 SVGIG (reference sequence). V dropped 2 bases and J dropped 6 bases, with 13 bases sitting between them. CDR3 DNA sequence: TGTGCCTGGAGTAGGGAGTTGTATTCTGAAGCTTTCTTT. Its protein product is CAWSRELYSEAFF. Using reference TRBV30 and TRBJ1-1 for the parts outside the CDR3, the full variable domain is SQTIHQWPATLVQPVGSPLSLECTVEGTSNPNLYWYRQAAGRGLQLLFYSVGIGQISSEVPQNLSASRPQDRQFILSSKKLLLSDSGFYLCAWSRELYSEAFFGQGTRLTVV.

This clone was seen a few times. The chain links TRBV19 to TRBJ2-3; 8 bases match TRBD2. The germline gives CDR1 LNHDA, CDR2 SQIVND (reference sequence). The CDR3 spans 14 residues. V lost 3 bases to trimming and J lost 6 bases; unmatched junction nucleotides: 5. The chain's CDR3 is CASSIGGGQDTQYF. CDR3 nucleotides: TGTGCCAGTAGTATCGGCGGGGGGCAGGATACGCAGTATTTT.

This clone occurred a few times. The chain joins TRBV11-3 to TRBJ1-1; 7 bases match TRBD1. The V gene end was trimmed by 7 bases and the J gene end by 2 bases; junction bases not matched to a gene: 7. Per the germline V gene, CDR1 is SGHNT and CDR2 is YENEEA. The CDR3 spans 14 residues. DNA of the CDR3: TGTGCCAGCACCGAACAGGGGTCCAACACTGAAGCTTTCTTT. Translating gives CASTEQGSNTEAFF.

This clone was counted a single time. The chain has TRBV19 and TRBJ1-3; D is uncertain. Germline lookup yields CDR1 LNHDA and CDR2 SQIVND (reference sequence). The CDR3 runs to 15 residues. Trimming stripped 4 bases from V and 0 bases from J, with 10 bases between. The CDR3 protein is CASSKPGTSGNTIYF. In DNA, the CDR3 is TGTGCCAGTAGTAAGCCAGGAACCTCTGGAAACACCATATATTTT. The full variable domain, in which reference TRBV19 and TRBJ1-3 provide the parts outside the CDR3, is DGGITQSPKYLFRKEGQNVTLSCEQNLNHDAMYWYRQDPGQGLRLIYYSQIVNDFQKGDIAEGYSVSREKKESFPLTVTSAQKNPTAFYLCASSKPGTSGNTIYFGEGSWLTVV.

The CDR3 reads CASRQTGKGPYEQYF. DNA of the CDR3: TGTGCCAGTAGACAGACAGGGAAGGGGCCCTACGAGCAGTACTTC. This chain uses TRBV19 with TRBJ2-7; 7 positions agree with TRBD1. Germline loops: CDR1 LNHDA, CDR2 SQIVND (reference sequence). The CDR3 runs to 15 residues. V lost 6 bases to trimming and J lost 2 bases; unmatched junction nucleotides: 10.

The chain is built from TRBV19 and TRBJ2-5; 9 positions match TRBD2. Germline lookup yields CDR1 LNHDA and CDR2 SQIVND (reference sequence). The CDR3 consists of 15 residues. Trimming at V came to 8 bases and at J to 0 bases, leaving 7 bases not matched to a gene. CDR3 protein: CASGSSGAYQETQYF. The CDR3 DNA sequence: TGTGCCAGTGGATCTAGCGGGGCCTACCAAGAGACCCAGTACTTC.

This clone was picked up a small number of times. This rearrangement joins TRBV15 to TRBJ2-3, with 9 bases that match TRBD2. V was pared by 0 bases and J by 4 bases, with 8 bases of the junction left unmatched. Germline CDR1 is LNHNV and CDR2 is YYDKDF (reference sequence). This CDR3 contains 17 residues. This CDR3 is CATSRDLAGGRSDTQYF. The CDR3 coding sequence is TGTGCCACCAGCAGAGATCTGGCGGGAGGGCGGTCAGATACGCAGTATTTT.